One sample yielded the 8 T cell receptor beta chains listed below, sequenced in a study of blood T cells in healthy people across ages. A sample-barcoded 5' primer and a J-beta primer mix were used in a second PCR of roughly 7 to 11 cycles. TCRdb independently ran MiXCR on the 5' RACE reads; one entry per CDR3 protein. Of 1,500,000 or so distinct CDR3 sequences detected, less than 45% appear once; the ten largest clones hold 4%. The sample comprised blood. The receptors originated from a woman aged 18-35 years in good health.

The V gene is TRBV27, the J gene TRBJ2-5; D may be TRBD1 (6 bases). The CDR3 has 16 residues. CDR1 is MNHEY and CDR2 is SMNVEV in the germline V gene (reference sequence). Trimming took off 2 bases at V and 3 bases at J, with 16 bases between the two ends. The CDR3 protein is CASSLIGGHMKETQYF. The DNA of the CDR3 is TGTGCCAGCAGTTTAATAGGGGGACACATGAAAGAGACCCAGTACTTC.

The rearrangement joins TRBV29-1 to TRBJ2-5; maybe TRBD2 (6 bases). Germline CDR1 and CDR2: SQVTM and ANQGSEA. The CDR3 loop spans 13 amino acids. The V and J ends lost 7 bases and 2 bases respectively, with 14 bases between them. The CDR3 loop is CSGGLRVQETQYF. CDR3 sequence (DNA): TGCAGCGGCGGACTAAGGGTGCAAGAGACCCAGTACTTC. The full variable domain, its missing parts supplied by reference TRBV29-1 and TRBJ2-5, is SAVISQKPSRDICQRGTSLTIQCQVDSQVTMMFWYRQQPGQSLTLIATANQGSEATYESGFVIDKFPISRPNLTFSTLTVSNMSPEDSSIYLCSGGLRVQETQYFGPGTRLLVL.

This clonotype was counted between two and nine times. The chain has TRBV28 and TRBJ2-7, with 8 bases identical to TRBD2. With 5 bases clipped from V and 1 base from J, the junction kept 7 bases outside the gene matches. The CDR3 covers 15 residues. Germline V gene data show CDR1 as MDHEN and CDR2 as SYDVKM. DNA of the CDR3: TGTGCCAGCAGTCCTCGAATAGCGGGATCCTACGAGCAGTACTTC. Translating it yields CASSPRIAGSYEQYF.

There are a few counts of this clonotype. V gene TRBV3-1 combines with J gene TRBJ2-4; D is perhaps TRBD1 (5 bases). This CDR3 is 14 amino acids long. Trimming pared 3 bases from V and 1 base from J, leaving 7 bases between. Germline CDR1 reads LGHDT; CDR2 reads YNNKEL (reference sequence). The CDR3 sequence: CASSQAGAKNIQYF. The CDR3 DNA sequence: TGTGCCAGCAGCCAGGCAGGGGCCAAAAACATTCAGTACTTC.

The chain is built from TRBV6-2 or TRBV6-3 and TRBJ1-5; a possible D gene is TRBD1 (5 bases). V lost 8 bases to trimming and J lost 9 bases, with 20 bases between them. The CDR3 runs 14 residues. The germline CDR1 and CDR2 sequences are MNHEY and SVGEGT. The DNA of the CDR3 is TGTGCCAGCGTGGCCGGGACCGTCCTAGGGCCCCAGCATTTT. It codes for CASVAGTVLGPQHF.

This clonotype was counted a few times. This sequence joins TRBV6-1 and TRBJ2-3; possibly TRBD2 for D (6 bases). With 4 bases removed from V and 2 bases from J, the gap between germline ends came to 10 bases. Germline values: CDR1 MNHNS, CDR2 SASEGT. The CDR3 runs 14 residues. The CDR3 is CASSGAGLTDTQYF. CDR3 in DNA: TGTGCCAGCAGTGGAGCGGGTCTCACAGATACGCAGTATTTT.

DNA for the CDR3: TGCAGTGCTAGAGAGACAGGGGAGAGCAATCAGCCCCAGCATTTT. Protein sequence: CSARETGESNQPQHF. The chain joins TRBV20-1 to TRBJ1-5; TRBD1 matches at 8 bases. Losses at the gene ends were 0 bases for V and 1 base for J; bases not matched to a gene: 2. Looked up from germline, CDR1 is DFQATT and CDR2 is SNEGSKA (reference sequence). There are 15 residues in the CDR3.

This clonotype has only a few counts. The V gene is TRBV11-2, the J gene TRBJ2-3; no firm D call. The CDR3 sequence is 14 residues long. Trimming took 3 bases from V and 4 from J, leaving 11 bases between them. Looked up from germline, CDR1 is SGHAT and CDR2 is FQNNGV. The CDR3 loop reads CASSFFHDSDTQYF. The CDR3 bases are TGTGCCAGCAGCTTTTTTCATGACTCAGATACGCAGTATTTT.